A single sample is the source of the 6 T cell receptor beta chains below, sequenced in a study of blood T cell repertoires in COVID-19. The table came from immunoSEQ multiplex PCR; TCRdb's copy has only in-frame clones and leaves some out. The sample records around 170,000 clones, roughly 87% being singletons. Sequencing used peripheral blood. These receptors came from a woman between 40 and 55 years old with acute or convalescent COVID-19.

This chain joins TRBV6-5 and TRBJ2-3, with 11 bases fitting TRBD2. CDR1 and CDR2 (germline): MNHEY, SVGAGI. The V segment lost 6 bases and the J segment 0 bases; nucleotides outside the gene matches: 2. This CDR3 is 15 amino acids long. CDR3 sequence reads: CASRPSGGSTDTQYF. Written as DNA, the CDR3 is TGTGCCAGCAGGCCTAGCGGGGGGAGCACAGATACGCAGTATTTT.

The sample holds many counts of this clone. The chain recombines TRBV27 with TRBJ2-2; 7 bases agree with TRBD2. V shed 5 bases and J 7 bases; nucleotides not matched to a gene: 4. There are 13 residues in the CDR3. CDR1 and CDR2 (germline): MNHEY, SMNVEV (reference sequence). The DNA for the CDR3 is TGTGCCAGCAGTCCCTGGGGGGGCGGGGAGCTGTTTTTT. Translating it yields CASSPWGGGELFF.

This clone was observed once. The V call is TRBV4-1, the J call TRBJ2-3; TRBD2 is a possible D gene (5 bases). The CDR3 is 13 residues long. V dropped 0 bases and J dropped 12 bases, with 13 bases sitting between them. Germline-derived CDR1 and CDR2 are MGHRA and YSYEKL. CDR3 protein: CASSQESDYPQYF. CDR3 DNA sequence: TGCGCCAGCAGCCAAGAGAGCGACTACCCTCAGTATTTT.

This sequence joins TRBV30 and TRBJ2-2; 7 nucleotides line up with TRBD1. The junction had 8 bases not matched to a gene; V was cut back by 4 bases and J by 3 bases. Germline V lookup: CDR1 GTSNPN, CDR2 SVGIG (reference sequence). CDR3 size: 15 residues. The CDR3 region is CAWTETGLHTGELFF. Written as DNA, the CDR3 is TGTGCCTGGACTGAGACAGGGCTACACACCGGGGAGCTGTTTTTT. Using reference TRBV30 and TRBJ2-2 for the parts outside the CDR3, the full variable domain is SQTIHQWPATLVQPVGSPLSLECTVEGTSNPNLYWYRQAAGRGLQLLFYSVGIGQISSEVPQNLSASRPQDRQFILSSKKLLLSDSGFYLCAWTETGLHTGELFFGEGSRLTVL.

V is TRBV4-1 and J is TRBJ1-2; D is uncertain. CDR1 and CDR2 (germline): MGHRA, YSYEKL. Trimming shortened V by 3 bases and J by 7 bases, and 24 bases separated the two germline ends. The CDR3 spans 17 residues. The CDR3 loop reads CASSHLLQAYAEGGYTF. The CDR3 nucleotides read TGCGCCAGCAGCCACCTCCTCCAGGCCTACGCCGAGGGTGGCTACACCTTC.

The chain joins TRBV30 to TRBJ1-1, with D unresolved. The V end was cut by 1 base, the J end by 1 base, with 4 bases between. CDR1 GTSNPN and CDR2 SVGIG come from the germline V gene (reference sequence). This CDR3 spans 12 amino acids. The chain's CDR3 is CAWSGGNTEAFF. The CDR3 DNA reads as TGTGCCTGGAGTGGCGGGAACACTGAAGCTTTCTTT. Variable domain in full (rest from reference TRBV30 and TRBJ1-1): SQTIHQWPATLVQPVGSPLSLECTVEGTSNPNLYWYRQAAGRGLQLLFYSVGIGQISSEVPQNLSASRPQDRQFILSSKKLLLSDSGFYLCAWSGGNTEAFFGQGTRLTVV.